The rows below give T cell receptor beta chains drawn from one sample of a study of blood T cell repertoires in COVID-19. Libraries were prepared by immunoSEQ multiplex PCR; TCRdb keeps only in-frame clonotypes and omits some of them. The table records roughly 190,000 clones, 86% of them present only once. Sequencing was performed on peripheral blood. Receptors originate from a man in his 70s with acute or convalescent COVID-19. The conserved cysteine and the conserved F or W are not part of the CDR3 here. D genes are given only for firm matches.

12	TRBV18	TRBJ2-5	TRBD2	ASSPGPGGETQY
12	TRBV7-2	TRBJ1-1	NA	ASSSRQSGTEAF
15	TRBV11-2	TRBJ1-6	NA	ASTRQSISSYNSPLH
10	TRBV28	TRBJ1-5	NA	ASSGLPSPQH
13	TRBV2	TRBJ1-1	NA	ASSDRGTMNTEAF
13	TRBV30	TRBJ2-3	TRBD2	AWSVASGGTDTQY
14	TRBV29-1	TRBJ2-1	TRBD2	SVTPGAGAAYNEQF
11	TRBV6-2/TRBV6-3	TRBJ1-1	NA	ASSKLMNTEAF
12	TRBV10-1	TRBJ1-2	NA	ASSGTGLPNDYT
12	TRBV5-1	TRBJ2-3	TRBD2	ASSPPRGRDTQY
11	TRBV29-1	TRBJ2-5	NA	SVTLYTGETQY
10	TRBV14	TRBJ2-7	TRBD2	ASSQANGRKY
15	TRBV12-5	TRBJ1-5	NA	ASGLAPLGPDNQPQH
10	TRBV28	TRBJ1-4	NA	ASAGLGEKLF
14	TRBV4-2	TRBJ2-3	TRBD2	ASSQGSGVSTDTQY
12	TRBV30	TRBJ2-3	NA	AWRTWGVGDTQY
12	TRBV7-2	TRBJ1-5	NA	ASSPQGRGQPQH
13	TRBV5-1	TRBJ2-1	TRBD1	ASSPGQGAHEEQF
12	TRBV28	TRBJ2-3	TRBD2	ASSLSPAGGAQY
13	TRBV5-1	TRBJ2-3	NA	ASSLGGGGTDTQY
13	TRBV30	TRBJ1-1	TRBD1	AWSVRAGTGGEAF
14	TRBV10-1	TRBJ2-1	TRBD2	ASSDPSGGLYNEQF
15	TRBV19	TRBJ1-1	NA	ASRGRARSGSTTEAF
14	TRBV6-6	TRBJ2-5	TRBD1	ASSSYPGQAQETQY
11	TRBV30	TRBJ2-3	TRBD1	AWNQGAEDTQY
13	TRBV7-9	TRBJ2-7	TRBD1	ASSPKDREYHEQY
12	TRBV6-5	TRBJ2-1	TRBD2	ASSGLAGINEQF
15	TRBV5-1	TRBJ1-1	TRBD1	ASNPDRADESNTEAF
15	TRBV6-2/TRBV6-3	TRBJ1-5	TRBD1	ASSGMAEGALRQPQH
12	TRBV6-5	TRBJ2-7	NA	ASSYYDKTYEQY
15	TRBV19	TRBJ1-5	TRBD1	ASTRQGQGYSNQPQH
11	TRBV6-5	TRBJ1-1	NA	ASSSRGSTEAF
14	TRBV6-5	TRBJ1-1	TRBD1	ASSFLIQGENTEAF
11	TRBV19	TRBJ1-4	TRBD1	ASIDRGGEKLF
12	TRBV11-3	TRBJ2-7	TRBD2	ASSLGGRMGEQY
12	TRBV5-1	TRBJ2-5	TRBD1	ASTLTGGRETQY
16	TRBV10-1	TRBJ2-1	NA	ASSDSTSPGRPYNEQF
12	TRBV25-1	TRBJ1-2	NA	ASSGHRERYGYT
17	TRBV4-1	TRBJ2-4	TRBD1	ASSRTDRGLDWAKNIQY
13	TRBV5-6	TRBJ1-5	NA	ASSPWTVRNQPQH
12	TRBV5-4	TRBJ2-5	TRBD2	ASSTTRGGETQY
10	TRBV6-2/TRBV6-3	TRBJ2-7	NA	ASSFAAYEQY
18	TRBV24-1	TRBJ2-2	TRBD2	ATSDLGGLAGIQNTGELF
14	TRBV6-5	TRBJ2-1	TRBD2	ASSFGRGSSYNEQF
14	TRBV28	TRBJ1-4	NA	ASSLVQALTNEKLF
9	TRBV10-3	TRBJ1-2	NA	AISDSYGYT
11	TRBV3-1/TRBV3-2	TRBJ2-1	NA	ASSQALEDVEF
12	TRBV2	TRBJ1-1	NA	ASSLPGHSQEAF
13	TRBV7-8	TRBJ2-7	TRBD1	ASSKGQESSYEQY
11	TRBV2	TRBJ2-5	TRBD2	ASSGRSRETQY
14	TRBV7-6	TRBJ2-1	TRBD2	ASTLIAGAGYNEQF
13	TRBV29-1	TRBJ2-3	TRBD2	SVYAGTSGTDTQY
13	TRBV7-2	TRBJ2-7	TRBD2	ASSLTSGVSYEQY
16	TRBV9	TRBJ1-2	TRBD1	ASSPGTGVNFWHYGYT
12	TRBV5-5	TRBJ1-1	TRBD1	ASSLTGGSTEAF